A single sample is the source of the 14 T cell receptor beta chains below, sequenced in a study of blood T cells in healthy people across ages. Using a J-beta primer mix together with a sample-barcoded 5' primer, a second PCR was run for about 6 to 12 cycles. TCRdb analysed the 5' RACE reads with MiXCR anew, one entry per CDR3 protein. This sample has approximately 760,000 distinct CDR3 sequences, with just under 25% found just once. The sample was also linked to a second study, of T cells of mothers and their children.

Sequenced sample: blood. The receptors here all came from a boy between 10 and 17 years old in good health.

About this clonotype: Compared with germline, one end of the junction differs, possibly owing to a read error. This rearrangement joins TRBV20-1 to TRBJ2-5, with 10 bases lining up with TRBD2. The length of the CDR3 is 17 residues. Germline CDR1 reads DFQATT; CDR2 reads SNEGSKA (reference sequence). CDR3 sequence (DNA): TGCAGTGCTAGAGATCCTAAAACTAGCGGGGTGCAAGAGACCAAGTACTTC. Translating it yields CSARDPKTSGVQETKYF.

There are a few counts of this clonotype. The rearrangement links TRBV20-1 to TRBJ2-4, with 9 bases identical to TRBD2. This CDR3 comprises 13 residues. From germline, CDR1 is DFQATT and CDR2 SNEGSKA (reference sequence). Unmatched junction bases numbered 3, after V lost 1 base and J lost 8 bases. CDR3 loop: CSARVAGGDIQYF. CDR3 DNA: TGCAGTGCTAGAGTCGCGGGAGGGGACATTCAGTACTTC.

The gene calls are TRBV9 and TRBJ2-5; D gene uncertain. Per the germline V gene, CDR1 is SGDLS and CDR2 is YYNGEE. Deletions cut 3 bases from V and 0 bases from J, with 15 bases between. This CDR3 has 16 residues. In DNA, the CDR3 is TGTGCCAGCAGCGCCCCGCTGGGCTCGGACCAAGAGACCCAGTACTTC. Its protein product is CASSAPLGSDQETQYF.

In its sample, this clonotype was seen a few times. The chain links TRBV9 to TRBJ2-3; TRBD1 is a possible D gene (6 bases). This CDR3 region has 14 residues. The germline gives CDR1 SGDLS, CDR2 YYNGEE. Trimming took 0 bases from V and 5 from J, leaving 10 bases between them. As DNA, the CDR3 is TGTGCCAGCAGCGTAGACCAGGGGATAGATACGCAGTATTTT. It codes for CASSVDQGIDTQYF. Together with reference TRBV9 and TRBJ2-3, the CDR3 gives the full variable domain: DSGVTQTPKHLITATGQRVTLRCSPRSGDLSVYWYQQSLDQGLQFLIQYYNGEERAKGNILERFSAQQFPDLHSELNLSSLELGDSALYFCASSVDQGIDTQYFGPGTRLTVL.

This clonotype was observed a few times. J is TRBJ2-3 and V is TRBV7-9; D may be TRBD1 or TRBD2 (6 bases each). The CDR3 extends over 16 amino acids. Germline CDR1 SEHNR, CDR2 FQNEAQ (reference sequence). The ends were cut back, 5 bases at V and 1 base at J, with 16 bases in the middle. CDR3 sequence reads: CASSPGMGGRTDTQYF. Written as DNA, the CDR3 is TGTGCCAGCAGCCCGGGCATGGGGGGCCGCACAGATACGCAGTATTTT. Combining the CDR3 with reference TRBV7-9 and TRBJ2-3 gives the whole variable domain DTGVSQNPRHKITKRGQNVTFRCDPISEHNRLYWYRQTLGQGPEFLTYFQNEAQLEKSRLLSDRFSAERPKGSFSTLEIQRTEQGDSAMYLCASSPGMGGRTDTQYFGPGTRLTVL.

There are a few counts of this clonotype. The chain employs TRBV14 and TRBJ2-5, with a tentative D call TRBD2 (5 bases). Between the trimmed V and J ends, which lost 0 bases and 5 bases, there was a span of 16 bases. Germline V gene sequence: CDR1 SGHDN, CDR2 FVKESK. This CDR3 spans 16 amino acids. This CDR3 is CASSQESLARWETQYF. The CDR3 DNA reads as TGTGCCAGCAGCCAAGAATCGCTAGCTAGATGGGAGACCCAGTACTTC.

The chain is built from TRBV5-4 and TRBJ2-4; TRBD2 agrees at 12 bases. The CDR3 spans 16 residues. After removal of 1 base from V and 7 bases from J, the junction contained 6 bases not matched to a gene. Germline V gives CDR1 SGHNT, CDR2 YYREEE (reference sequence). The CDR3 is CASSLPSGGAGNIQYF. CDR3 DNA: TGTGCCAGCAGCTTGCCTAGCGGGGGGGCCGGTAACATTCAGTACTTC. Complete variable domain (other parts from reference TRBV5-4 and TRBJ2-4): ETGVTQSPTHLIKTRGQQVTLRCSSQSGHNTVSWYQQALGQGPQFIFQYYREEENGRGNFPPRFSGLQFPNYSSELNVNALELDDSALYLCASSLPSGGAGNIQYFGAGTRLSVL.

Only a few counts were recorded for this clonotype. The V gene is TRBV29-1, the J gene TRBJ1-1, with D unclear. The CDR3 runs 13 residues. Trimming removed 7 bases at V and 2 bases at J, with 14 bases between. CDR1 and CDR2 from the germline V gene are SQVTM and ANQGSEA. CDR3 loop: CSATVGSNTEAFF. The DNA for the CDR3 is TGCAGCGCGACCGTCGGGTCAAACACTGAAGCTTTCTTT.

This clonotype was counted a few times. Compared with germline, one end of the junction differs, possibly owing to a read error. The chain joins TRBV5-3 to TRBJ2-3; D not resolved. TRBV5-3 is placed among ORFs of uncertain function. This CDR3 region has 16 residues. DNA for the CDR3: TGTGCCAGCAGCTTTTACAGCCCTCGGAGCACAGATACGCAGTATTTT. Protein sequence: CASSFYSPRSTDTQYF.

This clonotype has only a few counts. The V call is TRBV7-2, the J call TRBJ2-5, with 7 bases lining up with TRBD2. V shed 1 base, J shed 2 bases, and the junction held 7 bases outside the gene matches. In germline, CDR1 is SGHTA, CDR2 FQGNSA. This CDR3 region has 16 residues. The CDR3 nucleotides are TGTGCCAGCAGCTTAGTGGTCCAGGGAGGGCAAGAGACCCAGTACTTC. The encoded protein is CASSLVVQGGQETQYF. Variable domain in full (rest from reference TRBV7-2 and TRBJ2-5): GAGVSQSPSNKVTEKGKDVELRCDPISGHTALYWYRQSLGQGLEFLIYFQGNSAPDKSGLPSDRFSAERTGGSVSTLTIQRTQQEDSAVYLCASSLVVQGGQETQYFGPGTRLLVL.

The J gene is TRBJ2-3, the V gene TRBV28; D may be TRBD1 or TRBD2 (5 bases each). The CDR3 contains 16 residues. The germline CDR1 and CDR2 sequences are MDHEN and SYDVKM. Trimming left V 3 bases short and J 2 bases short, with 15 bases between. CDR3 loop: CASSFEGPVLTDTQYF. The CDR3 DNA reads TGTGCCAGCAGTTTCGAGGGACCGGTTCTCACAGATACGCAGTATTTT.

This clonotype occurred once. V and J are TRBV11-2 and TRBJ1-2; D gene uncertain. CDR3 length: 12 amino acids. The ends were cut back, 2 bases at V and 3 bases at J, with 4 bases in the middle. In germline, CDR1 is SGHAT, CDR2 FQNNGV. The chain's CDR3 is CASSLTYYGYTF. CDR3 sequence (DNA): TGTGCCAGCAGCTTAACCTACTATGGCTACACCTTC. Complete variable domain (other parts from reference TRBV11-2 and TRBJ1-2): EAGVAQSPRYKIIEKRQSVAFWCNPISGHATLYWYQQILGQGPKLLIQFQNNGVVDDSQLPKDRFSAERLKGVDSTLKIQPAKLEDSAVYLCASSLTYYGYTFGSGTRLTVV.

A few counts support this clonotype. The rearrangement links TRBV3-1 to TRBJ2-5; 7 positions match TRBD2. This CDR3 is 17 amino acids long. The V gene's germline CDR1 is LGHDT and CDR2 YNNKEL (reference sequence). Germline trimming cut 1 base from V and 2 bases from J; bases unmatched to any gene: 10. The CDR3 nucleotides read TGTGCCAGCAGCCAAGTTGCGGGGGTCATGGTGCAAGAGACCCAGTACTTC. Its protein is CASSQVAGVMVQETQYF.

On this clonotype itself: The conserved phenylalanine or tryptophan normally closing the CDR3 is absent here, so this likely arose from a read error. The CDR3 sequence is CASSLAGQIGYTL. The CDR3 coding sequence is TGCGCCAGCAGCTTGGCCGGTCAGATTGGCTACACCCTC. J is TRBJ1-2 and V is TRBV5-1; D not certain. The CDR3 runs to 13 residues. V lost 0 bases, J lost 7 bases, and 10 bases lay in between. CDR1 and CDR2 from the germline V gene are SGHRS and YFSETQ.